The clone carrying this T cell receptor beta chain has more than one count but fewer than ten. The CDR3 spans 15 residues. Germline V CDR1 and CDR2: SGHRS, YFSETQ. The V and J ends lost 8 bases and 1 base, in that order; junction bases with no gene match: 9. A second about 7 to 12 cycle PCR used barcoded and J-beta primers. TCRdb re-called the 5' RACE reads with MiXCR, one entry per CDR3 protein. The sample holds over 1,500,000 distinct CDR3 sequences, around half seen once. The data were obtained in a study of blood T cells in healthy people across ages. This clonotype was sampled from a woman in her 40s in good health. The sample consisted of blood. The rearrangement uses TRBV5-1 and TRBJ2-1, with 7 bases lining up with TRBD1. The CDR3 DNA reads as TGCGCCAGTTCCGACAGGGCCGGGTCCTACAATGAGCAGTTCTTC. Protein sequence: CASSDRAGSYNEQFF. Full variable domain (remainder filled in from reference TRBV5-1 and TRBJ2-1): KAGVTQTPRYLIKTRGQQVTLSCSPISGHRSVSWYQQTPGQGLQFLFEYFSETQRNKGNFPGRFSGRQFSNSRSEMNVSTLELGDSALYLCASSDRAGSYNEQFFGPGTRLTVL.